The 11 T cell receptor beta chains below were found in one sample sequenced in a study of beta chain features in type 1 diabetes (dated by TCRdb to between 2017 and 2018). Receptor libraries were prepared by the immunoSEQ multiplex PCR assay. The entire isolated RNA was reverse transcribed using the High Capacity cDNA Reverse Transcription Kit, and thus expressed TCRB transcripts were sequenced. Not all clones reach the TCRdb copy of this immuneACCESS table, which keeps in-frame sequences only. Checked studies attribute under half of the gap to unresolved V genes and leave the rest unexplained. The sample contains tens of thousands of clones, around three fifths of them found a single time. Of the sample, 2.2% falls within the top ten clones. Specimen: Tregs from blood. Taken with the paper, the label for cell subset or site translates to: regulatory CD4+ T cells. Receptors originate from a woman aged 18-30 years in good health.

The V and J genes are TRBV25-1 and TRBJ1-5, with D tentatively TRBD1 (5 bases). V was trimmed by 4 bases and J by 1 base, leaving 11 bases between them. The length of the CDR3 is 15 residues. CDR1 is MGHDK, CDR2 SYGVNS, per germline. The CDR3 nucleotides are TGTGCCAGCAGTGGGGGGGTGGGGAGCAATCAGCCCCAGCATTTT. Amino acids: CASSGGVGSNQPQHF.

The chain has TRBV10-2 and TRBJ1-2, with D possibly being TRBD1 (6 bases). This CDR3 comprises 15 residues. Trimming stripped 0 bases from V and 8 bases from J, with 16 bases between. The germline V gene has CDR1 WSHSY and CDR2 SAAADI. CDR3 loop: CASSESEMGAGGYTF. Written as DNA, the CDR3 is TGCGCCAGCAGTGAGTCGGAGATGGGGGCCGGGGGCTACACCTTC.

J is TRBJ2-5 and V is TRBV7-2; possibly TRBD1 for D (6 bases). V lost 1 base and J 2 bases, leaving 8 bases between the germline ends. Germline CDR1 and CDR2: SGHTA and FQGNSA. The CDR3 has 14 residues. The CDR3 DNA sequence: TGTGCCAGCAGCTTAGGGACAGATCAAGAGACCCAGTACTTC. Translating it yields CASSLGTDQETQYF.

This clone occurred once. The rearrangement joins TRBV6-1 to TRBJ1-2; 7 nucleotides match TRBD1. The CDR3 has 15 residues. CDR1 and CDR2 (germline): MNHNS, SASEGT. Losses at the gene ends were 8 bases for V and 2 bases for J; bases not matched to a gene: 11. The CDR3: CASGRQGVANYGYTF. The CDR3 DNA follows: TGTGCCAGCGGGAGACAGGGCGTCGCAAACTATGGCTACACCTTC.

A note on this clone: The conserved closing phenylalanine or tryptophan is absent in this CDR3, likely reflecting a read error. This rearrangement joins TRBV7-9 to TRBJ2-2; D remains ambiguous. The CDR3 length is 15 residues. Trimming pared 4 bases from V and 1 base from J, leaving 10 bases between. The germline gives CDR1 SEHNR, CDR2 FQNEAQ (reference sequence). The CDR3 DNA reads TGTGCCAGCAGCTCCTACATGGGGAACACCGGGGAGCTGTTTTCT. Its protein product is CASSSYMGNTGELFS.

This clone was counted a few times. V and J are TRBV13 and TRBJ2-5; 10 positions match TRBD2. The DNA end is a closer match to TRBJ2-7, so the J assignment may be wrong. Germline CDR1 reads PRHDT; CDR2 reads FYEKMQ (reference sequence). CDR3 length: 16 amino acids. CDR3 nucleotide sequence: TGTGCCAGCAGCCTGAGACTAGCGGGTGTTCCCTACGAGCAGTACTTC. Protein sequence: CASSLRLAGVPYEQYF.

The rearrangement uses TRBV2 and TRBJ2-3; weak D call: TRBD2 (6 bases). CDR3 length: 15 residues. Trimming removed 8 bases at V and 4 bases at J, with 19 bases between. Germline lookup yields CDR1 SNHLY and CDR2 FYNNEI. CDR3 DNA sequence: TGTGCCAGCGTGAGGTCGCCACTAGCCCCAGATACGCAGTATTTT. Translation: CASVRSPLAPDTQYF.

This chain uses TRBV5-1 with TRBJ1-2, with TRBD1 matching 10 bases. The ends lost 4 bases at V and 7 bases at J; junction bases unmatched: 10. Looked up from germline, CDR1 is SGHRS and CDR2 is YFSETQ. The CDR3 sequence is 15 residues long. The CDR3 DNA reads as TGCGCCAGCAGCCCGGGGGACAGGGGTAGGGTTGGCTACACCTTC. It codes for CASSPGDRGRVGYTF.

This chain connects TRBV10-3 to TRBJ1-1; tentatively, D is TRBD1 (6 bases). Deletions cut 4 bases from V and 0 bases from J, with 18 bases between. CDR1 is ENHRY, CDR2 SYGVKD, per germline. This CDR3 has 17 residues. CDR3 in amino acids: CAISGGPDRRMNTEAFF. CDR3 bases: TGTGCCATCAGTGGAGGGCCCGACAGGCGGATGAACACTGAAGCTTTCTTT.

The chain carries TRBV2 and TRBJ1-1; 8 nucleotides match TRBD1. This CDR3 spans 14 amino acids. J was trimmed by 5 bases and V by 5 bases; bases with no gene match: 7. CDR1 and CDR2 (germline): SNHLY, FYNNEI. CDR3 sequence: CASSPGGAGTEAFF. As DNA, the CDR3 is TGTGCCAGCAGTCCAGGGGGCGCGGGAACTGAAGCTTTCTTT.

This clone showed up just a few times. CDR3 nucleotides: TGTGCCTGGAGTGCCGGGTCCCATTTTCAGTTCTTC. Its translation is CAWSAGSHFQFF. V is TRBV30 and J is TRBJ2-1; unclear D gene. V lost 1 base, J lost 13 bases, and 14 bases lay in between. Germline values: CDR1 GTSNPN, CDR2 SVGIG (reference sequence). This CDR3 region has 12 residues. The whole variable domain, filled in from reference TRBV30 and TRBJ2-1, reads SQTIHQWPATLVQPVGSPLSLECTVEGTSNPNLYWYRQAAGRGLQLLFYSVGIGQISSEVPQNLSASRPQDRQFILSSKKLLLSDSGFYLCAWSAGSHFQFFGPGTRLTVL.